This T cell receptor beta chain was profiled in a study of beta chain features in type 1 diabetes. Study background: Age, gender and cell yields were alike across patients and healthy donors. Sorted cells, around 100 million in number, were examined across all samples.

Trimming left V 6 bases short and J 1 base short, with 10 bases between. This CDR3 region has 15 residues. Germline CDR1 MNHEY, CDR2 SMNVEV (reference sequence). Overall study results and limits: Fewer junction insertions and more nucleotide deletions appeared in type 1 diabetes patients. Shortening of TCRB CDR3s, moderate but significant, appeared in all four CD4+ subsets of Type 1 diabetes patients.

The investigators reverse transcribed all of the isolated RNA, so they sequenced expressed TCRB transcripts. Some clones are missing from TCRdb's copy, which holds only in-frame ones; the method was immunoSEQ multiplex PCR. This sample has roughly 400,000 clones, with roughly 13% found just once. Turning to this clone: Its antigen remains unidentified.

The chain carries TRBV27 and TRBJ2-6; perhaps TRBD2 as D (6 bases). This receptor was identified in a man aged 30-40 years in good health. The sequencing sample was made of naive CD4+ T cells from blood. The CDR3 loop reads CASRPSGSGANVLTF. Written as DNA, the CDR3 is TGTGCCAGCAGGCCCAGCGGGTCTGGGGCCAACGTCCTGACTTTC.